This T cell receptor (beta chain) was obtained from a study of early T cells in non-severe SARS-CoV-2 infection. Study at large: Chains stayed unpaired after sequencing of bulk RNA from unsorted whole blood. Study outcomes and limitations: Anti-spike CD8 responses were favored in VDJdb matching, and private and CD4 specificities were missed.

This clonotype was seen repeatedly, ten times or more. The target antigen is unknown. V lost 6 bases, J lost 6 bases, and 15 bases lay in between. CDR3 length: 12 amino acids. CDR1 and CDR2 from the germline V gene are DFQATT and SNEGSKA (reference sequence). Unique molecular identifier tags were affixed to discrete cDNA molecules. TCRdb re-called the 5' RACE reads with MiXCR, one entry per CDR3 protein. Here the sample spans more than 45,000 distinct CDR3 sequences, 5.6% being singletons. The sample taken for sequencing was whole blood. V gene TRBV20-1 combines with J gene TRBJ2-7; D gene uncertain. The receptor was derived from an adult who was a healthcare worker with PCR-confirmed SARS-CoV-2 infection or an uninfected control (not recorded which). The CDR3 DNA sequence: TGCAGTGCAATCCGCCGGCTTGGCGAGCAGTACTTC. Translation: CSAIRRLGEQYF.